This T cell receptor beta chain derives from a study of blood T cell repertoires in COVID-19 (dated by TCRdb to about 2020). Study-wide context: Samples covering the acute and convalescent phases of COVID-19 were provided by collaborators in the United States, Italy and Spain. The prospective study material was composed of cDNA or gDNA derived from T cells, B-cell-depleted T cells, or PBMCs. The dataset comprised deeply sampled blood TCRbeta repertoires from subjects exposed to, actively infected with, or recovered from COVID-19. A freely available public database, intended as a resource for researchers studying the immune response to SARS-CoV-2, is where the repertoires were released. The samples were drawn from the first 160 participants of the ongoing ImmuneRACE study and from roughly 1,300 subjects provided by 6 global collaborators. Nearly every sample came with metadata listing a de-identified subject ID, COVID-19 status, age in years and sex. Where available, HLA class I and class II types were taken from metadata supplied by the sample provider and were not determined by assay-based typing. Overall study results and their limits: Clinical and demographic metadata were provided uncurated, with the amount varying by source and participant.

The cysteine opens and the phenylalanine closes a CDR3 of 11 amino acids. Only the CDR3 DNA stays, 33 bases, in frame from base 1. V was cut back by 5 bases and J by 5 bases, leaving a gap of 9 bases between them. CDR1 and CDR2 are drawn from the germline V gene: SQVTM, ANQGSEA. Each collaborating institution followed its own protocols to collect whole blood in K2EDTA tubes. For TCRbeta analysis, collaborators shipped samples in one of three forms: frozen whole blood, isolated PBMCs, or DNA extracted from either of those sample types. TCRbeta CDR3 regions were amplified from genomic DNA by means of the immunoSEQ Assay, a bias-controlled multiplex PCR. In the authors' own workflow: Within the assay, amplification of reference gene primers was used to estimate how many nucleated cells each sample contained. To quantify the absolute abundance of each unique TCRbeta CDR3 rearrangement, sequence reads were collapsed and filtered. For each sample, productive Simpson clonality was calculated as the square root of Simpson's diversity index over productive rearrangements. Sourced from immuneACCESS, this table was stored by TCRdb with only in-frame sequences that have V and J called. A share of the clones is absent; for the studies checked, an unresolved V gene accounts for under half, and the remainder has no known explanation. That table furnishes V, J and clone size, whereas the DNA furnished D and trimming. The sample includes over 85,000 clones, with 75% to 90% observed a single time. Of the sample, about 7.2% falls within the top ten clones.

Comments on this clone: The specificity of this receptor is unknown. One base away there is no much larger clone; base qualities are not given.

The sequence is built from TRBV29-1 and TRBJ2-5, with a weak D call of TRBD2 (6 bases match). The sample was peripheral blood. The receptor's source is a man between 60 and 75 years old with acute or convalescent COVID-19. In nucleotide form, the sequence is TGCAGCGTTAGCGCGGGGGAGACCCAGTACTTC. Protein translation: CSVSAGETQYF.